This T cell receptor (beta chain) was identified in a study of blood T cell repertoires in COVID-19. Produced via immunoSEQ multiplex PCR; TCRdb's table is partial and in-frame only. The data show about 86,000 clones, roughly three quarters seen once. Germline assignment: CDR1 MNHNY and CDR2 SVGAGI (reference sequence). CDR3 size: 16 residues. Trimming shortened V by 6 bases and J by 7 bases, and 22 bases separated the two germline ends. This chain joins TRBV6-6 and TRBJ1-5, with D unresolved. Sequencing was done on a sample of peripheral blood. The clonotype originates from a man in his sixties or seventies with acute or convalescent COVID-19. CDR3 nucleotides: TGTGCCAGCAGCCCACGAGAGGAGTCAGTGACCCAGCCCCAGCATTTT. Translation: CASSPREESVTQPQHF.